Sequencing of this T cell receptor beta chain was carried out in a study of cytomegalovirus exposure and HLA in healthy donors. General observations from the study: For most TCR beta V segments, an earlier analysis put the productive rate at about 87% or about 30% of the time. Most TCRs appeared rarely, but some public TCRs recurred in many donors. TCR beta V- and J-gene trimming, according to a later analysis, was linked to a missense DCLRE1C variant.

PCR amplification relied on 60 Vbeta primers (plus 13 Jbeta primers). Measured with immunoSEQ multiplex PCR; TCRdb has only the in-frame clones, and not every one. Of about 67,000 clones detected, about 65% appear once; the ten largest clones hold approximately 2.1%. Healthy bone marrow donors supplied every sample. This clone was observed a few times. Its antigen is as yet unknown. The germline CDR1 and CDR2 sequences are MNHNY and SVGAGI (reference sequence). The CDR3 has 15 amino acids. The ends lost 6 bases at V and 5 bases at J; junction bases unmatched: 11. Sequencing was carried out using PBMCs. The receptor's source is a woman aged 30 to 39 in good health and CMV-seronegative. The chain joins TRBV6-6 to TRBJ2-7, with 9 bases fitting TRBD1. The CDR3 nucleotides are TGTGCCAGCAGGGCAGGGACAGGGTGGGCCCACGAGCAGTACTTC. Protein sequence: CASRAGTGWAHEQYF.